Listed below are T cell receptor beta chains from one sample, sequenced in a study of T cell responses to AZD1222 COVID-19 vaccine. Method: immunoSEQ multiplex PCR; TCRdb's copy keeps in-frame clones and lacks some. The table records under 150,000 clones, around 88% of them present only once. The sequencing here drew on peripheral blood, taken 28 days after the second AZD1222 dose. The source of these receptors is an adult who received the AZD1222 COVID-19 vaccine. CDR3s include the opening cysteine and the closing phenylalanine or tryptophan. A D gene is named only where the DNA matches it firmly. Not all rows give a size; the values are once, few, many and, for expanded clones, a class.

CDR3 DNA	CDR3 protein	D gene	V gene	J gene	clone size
TGTGCCAGCAGTTCCCTCAGGGCCCAGCATTTT	CASSSLRAQHF	NA	TRBV28	TRBJ1-5	NA
TGTGCCAGCAGCCAAGATTCCGGGGGGTACGAGCAGTACTTC	CASSQDSGGYEQYF	TRBD2	TRBV3-1/TRBV3-2	TRBJ2-7	once
TGTGCCAGCAACAATCGACTAGCGGGTAGCACAGATACGCAGTATTTT	CASNNRLAGSTDTQYF	TRBD2	TRBV9	TRBJ2-3	NA
TGCGCCAGCAGCGCCCGGGACAGCGGAAACACCATATATTTT	CASSARDSGNTIYF	TRBD1	TRBV5-1	TRBJ1-3	NA
TGTGCCAGCAGTTACCAATCGGCGACAGGTTCGGAACTGTTTTTT	CASSYQSATGSELFF	NA	TRBV6-5	TRBJ1-4	NA
TGCGCCAGCAGCGTCACCCCCGGGACAGGGGGCACTGAAGCTTTCTTT	CASSVTPGTGGTEAFF	TRBD1	TRBV5-1	TRBJ1-1	NA
TGTGCCAGCAGGCACCCCCAGGGGAACACTGAAGCTTTCTTT	CASRHPQGNTEAFF	NA	TRBV28	TRBJ1-1	NA
TGTGCCAGCAGTTACGGGTCAGGGTACGCTGAAGCTTTCTTT	CASSYGSGYAEAFF	NA	TRBV6-2/TRBV6-3	TRBJ1-1	NA
TGTGCCAGCGGGCAGACATACAATGAGCAGTTCTTC	CASGQTYNEQFF	NA	TRBV6-5	TRBJ2-1	once
TGTGCCAGCAGCTTAACAGGGATGAACACTGAAGCTTTCTTT	CASSLTGMNTEAFF	NA	TRBV7-8	TRBJ1-1	NA
TGTGCCAGCCGCCCCCGCGGTCTTAACTATGGCTACACCTTC	CASRPRGLNYGYTF	NA	TRBV7-2	TRBJ1-2	NA
TGTGCCAGTAGTATGGGGGCGGACTACAATGAGCAGTTCTTC	CASSMGADYNEQFF	NA	TRBV19	TRBJ2-1	NA
TGCGCCAGCAGCCCGACTTCAACTAATGAAAAACTGTTTTTT	CASSPTSTNEKLFF	NA	TRBV5-1	TRBJ1-4	NA
TGTGCCAGCAGTGATTTGGTATCCGGCTACACCTTC	CASSDLVSGYTF	NA	TRBV2	TRBJ1-2	NA
TGTGCCAGCAGCGCGTCCGGGACGTTGACCAATGAGCAGTTCTTC	CASSASGTLTNEQFF	NA	TRBV7-3	TRBJ2-1	NA
TGCGCCAGCAGCCAAGATCTAGCGGGGGAAAAGGATACGCAGTATTTT	CASSQDLAGEKDTQYF	TRBD2	TRBV4-3	TRBJ2-3	NA
TGCGCCAGCAGCCCTAGCGGGGGGGCCGAGGATACGCAGTATTTT	CASSPSGGAEDTQYF	TRBD2	TRBV4-1	TRBJ2-3	NA
TGTGCCAGCAGCTTAGGAGCGGGGGGTTCCTACGAGCAGTACTTC	CASSLGAGGSYEQYF	TRBD2	TRBV7-8	TRBJ2-7	NA
TGTGCCAGCAGCCAGGGACAGGTGGGCGAGCAGTACTTC	CASSQGQVGEQYF	TRBD1	TRBV7-2	TRBJ2-7	NA
TGTGCCAGCAGTGAAGGAGGACGGAGCACAGATACGCAGTATTTT	CASSEGGRSTDTQYF	NA	TRBV6-1	TRBJ2-3	NA
TGTGCCAGCAGCACCCTAGCCAGGTTGTACACAGATACGCAGTATTTT	CASSTLARLYTDTQYF	NA	TRBV7-9	TRBJ2-3	NA
TGTGCCAGCAGCCCCCGGGGCACCCCTAACACTGAAGCTTTCTTT	CASSPRGTPNTEAFF	NA	TRBV7-9	TRBJ1-1	NA
TGTGCCAGCAGCGGTCTAAAGACTAACTATGGCTACACCTTC	CASSGLKTNYGYTF	NA	TRBV9	TRBJ1-2	few
TGTGCCAGCAGCACCAGCCAGGGGGCGCACACTGAAGCTTTCTTT	CASSTSQGAHTEAFF	TRBD1	TRBV7-6	TRBJ1-1	many
TGTGCCAGCAGCACAAACGCAGGGCAGCCCCAGCATTTT	CASSTNAGQPQHF	NA	TRBV7-8	TRBJ1-5	NA
TGCAGCGTTGAGTATTTGGGACAGGGCTATGGCTACACCTTC	CSVEYLGQGYGYTF	TRBD1	TRBV29-1	TRBJ1-2	once
TGCGCCAGCAGCCAACCCGACAGGAGTGACGGGGAGCTGTTTTTT	CASSQPDRSDGELFF	NA	TRBV4-1	TRBJ2-2	NA
TGTGCCAGTAGTATAGCTACAGATACGCAGTATTTT	CASSIATDTQYF	NA	TRBV19	TRBJ2-3	NA
TGTGCCAGCAGTTTTGTAAACAGTAACTATGGCTACACCTTC	CASSFVNSNYGYTF	NA	TRBV27	TRBJ1-2	NA
TGCAGTGCTAGTCGGGAAGAGAACTTATATGGCTACACCTTC	CSASREENLYGYTF	NA	TRBV20-1	TRBJ1-2	NA
TGTGCCAGCAGTTGGTCGGGCAATCAGCCCCAGCATTTT	CASSWSGNQPQHF	NA	TRBV6-5	TRBJ1-5	NA
TGTGCCAGCTCACCGACAGGCATCGAGCAGTACTTC	CASSPTGIEQYF	NA	TRBV18	TRBJ2-7	NA
TGCGCCAGCAGCTTGGGACCGGGGGGGCCAATAGTCGGGGACAGACAGGATGGCTACACCTTC	CASSLGPGGPIVGDRQDGYTF	TRBD1	TRBV5-1	TRBJ1-2	NA
TGTGCCAGCAGCTCCCGACAGCACCAAGAGACCCAGTACTTC	CASSSRQHQETQYF	NA	TRBV7-6	TRBJ2-5	NA
TGTGCCAGCAGACTCAGCCCGGATCCCTACGAGCAGTACTTC	CASRLSPDPYEQYF	NA	TRBV2	TRBJ2-7	NA
TGTGCCAGCAGTCGGCGACAGGGCGAGACCCAGTACTTC	CASSRRQGETQYF	TRBD1	TRBV2	TRBJ2-5	NA
TGCGCCAGCAGCTTGGCACAGGGGGCGAACACCGGGGAGCTGTTTTTT	CASSLAQGANTGELFF	TRBD1	TRBV5-1	TRBJ2-2	NA
TGTGCCAGCAGCAGTAACAACATGGGCACTGAAGCTTTCTTT	CASSSNNMGTEAFF	NA	TRBV7-9	TRBJ1-1	NA
TGTGCCAGTAGCCGGACTAGCGAAACCTACGAGCAGTACTTC	CASSRTSETYEQYF	TRBD2	TRBV19	TRBJ2-7	NA
TGTGCCAGCACGGAGGGAGGTGGGGGCCGGGGTGAGCAGTTCTTC	CASTEGGGGRGEQFF	NA	TRBV2	TRBJ2-1	once